A single sample is the source of the 18 T cell receptor beta chains below, sequenced in a study of blood T cell repertoires in COVID-19. Repertoires were generated with immunoSEQ multiplex PCR, while TCRdb's copy carries only in-frame clones and drops some. This sample has roughly 25,000 clones; 80% to 90% occur once, and the top ten carry about 8.8%. Sequenced sample: peripheral blood. The receptors originated from a man in his sixties or seventies with acute or convalescent COVID-19.

This rearrangement joins TRBV2 to TRBJ1-3; D might be TRBD1 (5 bases). V was shortened by 6 bases and J by 4 bases, with 13 bases between the two germline ends. The CDR3 covers 14 residues. CDR1 and CDR2 from the germline V gene are SNHLY and FYNNEI. The CDR3 nucleotides are TGTGCCAGCAGGGCAGACAGTGCAGGAAACACCATATATTTT. It codes for CASRADSAGNTIYF. The complete variable domain, with remaining parts taken from reference TRBV2 and TRBJ1-3, reads EPEVTQTPSHQVTQMGQEVILRCVPISNHLYFYWYRQILGQKVEFLVSFYNNEISEKSEIFDDQFSVERPDGSNFTLKIRSTKLEDSAMYFCASRADSAGNTIYFGEGSWLTVV.

The chain employs TRBV4-1 and TRBJ1-5, with 11 bases fitting TRBD1. CDR3 size: 19 residues. The V segment lost 0 bases and the J segment 0 bases; nucleotides outside the gene matches: 7. In germline, CDR1 is MGHRA, CDR2 YSYEKL. The CDR3 DNA reads as TGCGCCAGCAGCCAAGATCGAATGGACAGGGGGCCTAGCAATCAGCCCCAGCATTTT. Its protein is CASSQDRMDRGPSNQPQHF.

The chain carries TRBV24-1 and TRBJ2-2; no clear D. V lost 4 bases and J 0 bases, leaving 11 bases between the germline ends. The CDR3 totals 16 residues. The germline V gene encodes CDR1 KGHDR and CDR2 SFDVKD. DNA of the CDR3: TGTGCCACCAGTGAGCCCAGCGCAACGAACACCGGGGAGCTGTTTTTT. Its translation: CATSEPSATNTGELFF.

The chain couples TRBV19 to TRBJ1-1; perhaps TRBD1 as D (6 bases). V dropped 5 bases and J dropped 5 bases, with 12 bases sitting between them. In germline, CDR1 is LNHDA, CDR2 SQIVND (reference sequence). This CDR3 contains 13 residues. The CDR3 coding sequence is TGTGCCAGTAGTCTCACAGGGTATACTGAAGCTTTCTTT. This translates into CASSLTGYTEAFF. The full variable domain, its missing parts supplied by reference TRBV19 and TRBJ1-1, is DGGITQSPKYLFRKEGQNVTLSCEQNLNHDAMYWYRQDPGQGLRLIYYSQIVNDFQKGDIAEGYSVSREKKESFPLTVTSAQKNPTAFYLCASSLTGYTEAFFGQGTRLTVV.

The chain uses TRBV16 and TRBJ1-6; the D gene is possibly TRBD1 (5 bases). Trimming removed 4 bases at V and 5 bases at J, with 12 bases between. This CDR3 region has 15 residues. Germline V CDR1 and CDR2: KGHSY, FQNENV. The CDR3 bases are TGTGCCAGCAGCCCCCGGAAGGGGAATAATTCACCCCTCCACTTT. Its translation: CASSPRKGNNSPLHF.

The rearrangement links TRBV18 to TRBJ2-7, with D perhaps TRBD1 (5 bases). The CDR3 length is 16 residues. The ends were cut back, 4 bases at V and 2 bases at J, with 18 bases in the middle. Germline CDR1 reads KGHSH; CDR2 reads LQKENI. CDR3: CASSLTGPGLAYEQYF. CDR3 sequence (DNA): TGTGCCAGCTCACTCACAGGCCCGGGCCTCGCCTACGAGCAGTACTTC.

As to this clone: A junction end diverges from the germline sequence, so it may reflect a read error. This sequence joins TRBV27 and TRBJ1-5; D is undetermined. The CDR3 is 12 residues long. The germline V gene has CDR1 MNHEY and CDR2 SMNVEV (reference sequence). As DNA, the CDR3 is TGTGCCAGCGGTTTCGGGGAGAAGCCCCAGCATTTT. Translating it yields CASGFGEKPQHF.

V usage is TRBV3-1 (or the pseudogene TRBV3-2) and J usage is TRBJ1-1; 9 positions match TRBD1. This CDR3 has 14 residues. V shed 5 bases, J shed 4 bases, and the junction held 5 bases outside the gene matches. The germline V gene encodes CDR1 LGHDT and CDR2 YNNKEL (reference sequence). CDR3 sequence reads: CASSVGQGVTEAFF. In DNA, the CDR3 is TGTGCCAGCAGCGTGGGACAGGGTGTCACTGAAGCTTTCTTT.

The chain links TRBV5-4 to TRBJ1-1; 10 nucleotides line up with TRBD1. The germline V gene encodes CDR1 SGHNT and CDR2 YYREEE (reference sequence). The CDR3 extends over 17 amino acids. Germline trimming cut 4 bases from V and 5 bases from J; bases unmatched to any gene: 14. The CDR3 nucleotides read TGTGCCAGCAGCCTTACAATCGGACAGGGGGTAATGACTGAAGCTTTCTTT. Its translation: CASSLTIGQGVMTEAFF.

This clone was seen a few times. This sequence joins TRBV27 and TRBJ2-7, with 12 bases that match TRBD1. V lost 2 bases and J lost 5; bases outside the gene matches: 4. Looked up from germline, CDR1 is MNHEY and CDR2 is SMNVEV (reference sequence). The CDR3 has 15 amino acids. CDR3 nucleotides: TGTGCCAGCAGTTTAGGGGGACAGGGGGCCAACGAGCAGTACTTC. This encodes CASSLGGQGANEQYF.

The rearrangement uses TRBV19 and TRBJ2-2; D ambiguous. In germline, CDR1 is LNHDA, CDR2 SQIVND (reference sequence). The CDR3 is 12 residues long. Trimming took off 5 bases at V and 7 bases at J, with 8 bases between the two ends. CDR3 sequence (DNA): TGTGCCAGTAGTCCCCCCGGCGGGGAGCTGTTTTTT. Protein sequence: CASSPPGGELFF.

The chain employs TRBV10-3 and TRBJ1-2; D may be TRBD1 (6 bases). Germline CDR1 ENHRY, CDR2 SYGVKD. V dropped 0 bases and J dropped 6 bases, with 8 bases sitting between them. This CDR3 is 13 amino acids long. The CDR3 DNA reads TGTGCCATCAGTGAGTCAGGGACAAATGGCTACACCTTC. It encodes CAISESGTNGYTF.

The chain is built from TRBV27 and TRBJ1-4, with 8 bases that match TRBD1. CDR3 length equals 14 residues. Germline CDR1 is MNHEY and CDR2 is SMNVEV (reference sequence). V gave up 4 bases and J gave up 8 bases; unmatched junction bases: 6. CDR3 residues: CASSSQGEGEKLFF. The CDR3 DNA is TGTGCCAGCAGTTCACAGGGGGAAGGCGAAAAACTGTTTTTT.

The chain joins TRBV27 to TRBJ2-3; 9 positions agree with TRBD2. Germline V gene lookup returns CDR1 MNHEY and CDR2 SMNVEV (reference sequence). J was trimmed by 3 bases and V by 5 bases; bases with no gene match: 6. This CDR3 has 15 amino acids. For the CDR3, the DNA is TGTGCCAGCAGTCCGCGGGAGGGCCGGACAGATACGCAGTATTTT. It encodes CASSPREGRTDTQYF.

The chain employs TRBV18 and TRBJ2-7; TRBD2 aligns across 13 bases. V was pared by 5 bases and J by 6 bases, with 7 bases of the junction left unmatched. Germline V gives CDR1 KGHSH, CDR2 LQKENI. The CDR3 loop spans 15 amino acids. CDR3 DNA: TGTGCCAGCTCAACTATACTAGCGGGAGGGGGCGAGCAGTACTTC. Translated: CASSTILAGGGEQYF.

V is TRBV19 and J is TRBJ2-2; D not resolved. This CDR3 is built from 14 residues. From germline, CDR1 is LNHDA and CDR2 SQIVND (reference sequence). V shed 8 bases and J shed 5 bases, with 15 bases lying between them. As DNA, the CDR3 is TGTGCCAGTGAATTAAGCCAGGCTACCGGGGAGCTGTTTTTT. It yields the protein CASELSQATGELFF.

The chain employs TRBV9 and TRBJ1-3, with a possible D match to TRBD1 (6 bases). Trimming stripped 4 bases from V and 3 bases from J, with 14 bases between. Germline V gene sequence: CDR1 SGDLS, CDR2 YYNGEE. The CDR3 totals 15 residues. CDR3 bases: TGTGCCAGCAGCCCCACAGGGTACGGTGGAAACACCATATATTTT. Translation: CASSPTGYGGNTIYF.

Here the CDR3 DNA reads TGTGCCAGCAGCCAAGATGCAGTAAACACTGAAGCTTTCTTT. Protein product: CASSQDAVNTEAFF. This chain links TRBV3-1 (or the pseudogene TRBV3-2) with TRBJ1-1; no reliable D call. Trimming took off 0 bases at V and 2 bases at J, with 7 bases between the two ends. Germline loops: CDR1 LGHDT, CDR2 YNNKEL (reference sequence). The CDR3 spans 14 residues.